The present T cell receptor (beta chain) was sequenced within a study of T cells in Graves' hyperthyroidism and ophthalmopathy. Study summary: Peripheral blood specimens were obtained at initial diagnosis, prior to any treatment. Findings and limits, study-wide: Ophthalmopathy got predicted by the model a median about 6.5 months before its onset.

In this sample, this clonotype turned up a few times. Its antigen is unknown. What was amplified from RNA transcripts were TCR beta CDR3 regions. First-round RT-PCR with HTBI primers amplified the TCR CDR3 region. TCRdb reprocessed the multiplex PCR reads via MiXCR and lists one record per CDR3 protein. Of approximately 570,000 distinct CDR3 sequences listed, 20% are singletons. Uncontrolled infection, other autoimmune disease, pregnancy or lactation disqualified patients from enrolment. The length of the CDR3 is 11 residues. Germline CDR1 reads SEHNR; CDR2 reads FQNEAQ (reference sequence). The V end lost 7 bases, the J end lost 7 bases, and 8 bases lay between the germline ends.

The source of this sequence is a man aged 40-49 years with Graves' ophthalmopathy. The rearrangement joins TRBV7-9 to TRBJ2-1; D gene uncertain. The sample consisted of blood. DNA for the CDR3: TGTGCCAGCACCTGGGCAAATGAGCAGTTCTTC. The encoded protein is CASTWANEQFF.